A selection of T cell receptor beta chains follows, all from one sample in a study of human T cells and chemical hapten exposure. Using its own MiXCR run on the RACE reads, TCRdb lists one record per CDR3 protein. This table has approximately 97,000 distinct CDR3 sequences, around 8.8% appearing once. The sequenced sample was whole blood. Source of these receptors: a female donor in good health. Some clones in this sample may be carry-over from other donors' samples. Both conserved end residues are part of each CDR3. Each record gives: J gene, D gene, clone size, V gene, CDR3 protein, CDR3 DNA. D genes are given only for firm matches. Only part of the rows carry a size: once, few, many, or a class if the clone is expanded.

j_gene: TRBJ2-1
d_gene: -
abundance: few
v_gene: TRBV6-6
CDR3aa: CASSRADNEQFF
CDR3nt: TGTGCCAGCAGTCGGGCGGACAATGAGCAGTTCTTC

j_gene: TRBJ2-7
d_gene: TRBD1
abundance: few
v_gene: TRBV20-1
CDR3aa: CSAEGGQGLREQYF
CDR3nt: TGCAGTGCTGAGGGGGGACAGGGCCTCCGCGAGCAGTACTTC

j_gene: TRBJ2-5
d_gene: -
abundance: many
v_gene: TRBV11-2
CDR3aa: CASSAPGQPQETQYF
CDR3nt: TGTGCCAGCAGCGCGCCGGGACAACCACAAGAGACCCAGTACTTC

j_gene: TRBJ1-6
d_gene: -
abundance: few
v_gene: TRBV28
CDR3aa: CASSPQGVNNSPLHF
CDR3nt: TGTGCCAGCAGTCCACAGGGAGTAAATAATTCACCCCTCCACTTT

j_gene: TRBJ1-5
d_gene: TRBD1
abundance: few
v_gene: TRBV30
CDR3aa: CAWQTGKQPQHF
CDR3nt: TGTGCCTGGCAGACAGGGAAACAGCCCCAGCATTTT

j_gene: TRBJ2-1
d_gene: -
abundance: few
v_gene: TRBV15
CDR3aa: CATSRDLLGNEQFF
CDR3nt: TGTGCCACCAGCAGAGATCTCTTGGGTAATGAGCAGTTCTTC

j_gene: TRBJ2-7
d_gene: TRBD2
abundance: few
v_gene: TRBV6-1
CDR3aa: CASSVQAAGVNEQYF
CDR3nt: TGTGCCAGCAGTGTTCAAGCAGCGGGAGTGAACGAGCAGTACTTC

j_gene: TRBJ1-1
d_gene: TRBD1
abundance: -
v_gene: TRBV9
CDR3aa: CASSAGQLNTEAFF
CDR3nt: TGTGCCAGCAGCGCGGGACAGCTGAACACTGAAGCTTTCTTT

j_gene: TRBJ2-7
d_gene: -
abundance: many
v_gene: TRBV20-1
CDR3aa: CSAPGKGDAYEQYF
CDR3nt: TGCAGTGCTCCGGGGAAAGGGGACGCCTACGAGCAGTACTTC

j_gene: TRBJ2-4
d_gene: -
abundance: many
v_gene: TRBV5-1
CDR3aa: CASSLDTGTKNIQYF
CDR3nt: TGCGCCAGCAGCTTGGACACTGGGACAAAAAACATTCAGTACTTC

j_gene: TRBJ1-2
d_gene: TRBD1
abundance: -
v_gene: TRBV6-5
CDR3aa: CASSPTGISGYTF
CDR3nt: TGTGCCAGCAGTCCGACAGGGATATCTGGCTACACCTTC

j_gene: TRBJ1-1
d_gene: -
abundance: few
v_gene: TRBV30
CDR3aa: CAWSAGMNTEAFF
CDR3nt: TGTGCCTGGAGTGCAGGAATGAACACTGAAGCTTTCTTT

j_gene: TRBJ2-3
d_gene: -
abundance: -
v_gene: TRBV27
CDR3aa: CASSSMDSTDTQYF
CDR3nt: TGTGCCAGCAGTTCTATGGACAGCACAGATACGCAGTATTTT

j_gene: TRBJ1-3
d_gene: -
abundance: many
v_gene: TRBV2
CDR3aa: CASIANTIYF
CDR3nt: TGTGCCAGCATAGCAAACACCATATATTTT

j_gene: TRBJ2-1
d_gene: -
abundance: -
v_gene: TRBV28
CDR3aa: CASSLRLGGGNEQFF
CDR3nt: TGTGCCAGCAGTTTAAGGCTAGGAGGTGGGAATGAGCAGTTCTTC

j_gene: TRBJ2-1
d_gene: -
abundance: -
v_gene: TRBV19
CDR3aa: CASSIQGHPGDEQFF
CDR3nt: TGTGCCAGTAGTATACAGGGACACCCAGGGGATGAGCAGTTCTTC

j_gene: TRBJ2-4
d_gene: -
abundance: -
v_gene: TRBV5-1
CDR3aa: CASSLASPMDIQYF
CDR3nt: TGCGCCAGCAGCTTGGCCTCTCCTATGGACATTCAGTACTTC

j_gene: TRBJ2-7
d_gene: TRBD2
abundance: -
v_gene: TRBV6-2/TRBV6-3
CDR3aa: CASSHNSGRNNEQYF
CDR3nt: TGTGCCAGCAGTCACAATAGCGGGAGAAACAACGAGCAGTACTTC

j_gene: TRBJ1-2
d_gene: -
abundance: many
v_gene: TRBV7-2
CDR3aa: CASSSSPGYLNYGYTF
CDR3nt: TGTGCCAGCAGCTCGTCACCAGGTTACCTCAACTATGGCTACACCTTC

j_gene: TRBJ2-3
d_gene: -
abundance: -
v_gene: TRBV28
CDR3aa: CASSLRARDTQYF
CDR3nt: TGTGCCAGCAGTCTTCGAGCGAGGGATACGCAGTATTTT

j_gene: TRBJ2-3
d_gene: TRBD1
abundance: few
v_gene: TRBV28
CDR3aa: CASSGGSSTDTQYF
CDR3nt: TGTGCCAGCTCAGGGGGTTCGTCCACAGATACGCAGTATTTT

j_gene: TRBJ2-7
d_gene: -
abundance: many
v_gene: TRBV3-1
CDR3aa: CASSQREPSGRPEQYF
CDR3nt: TGTGCCAGCAGCCAACGTGAACCGTCCGGACGACCCGAGCAGTACTTC

j_gene: TRBJ2-5
d_gene: TRBD2
abundance: many
v_gene: TRBV20-1
CDR3aa: CSARASGHERETQYF
CDR3nt: TGCAGTGCTAGGGCTAGCGGCCACGAGAGGGAGACCCAGTACTTC

j_gene: TRBJ2-7
d_gene: TRBD1
abundance: few
v_gene: TRBV5-1
CDR3aa: CASRQGADYEQYF
CDR3nt: TGCGCCAGCCGACAGGGGGCTGACTACGAGCAGTACTTC

j_gene: TRBJ1-6
d_gene: -
abundance: many
v_gene: TRBV5-1
CDR3aa: CASSSDYRGNSPLHF
CDR3nt: TGCGCCAGCAGCTCCGATTATCGGGGGAATTCACCCCTCCACTTT

j_gene: TRBJ2-1
d_gene: TRBD1
abundance: many
v_gene: TRBV3-1
CDR3aa: CASSQGTGGHEQFF
CDR3nt: TGTGCCAGCAGCCAGGGGACAGGGGGCCATGAGCAGTTCTTC

j_gene: TRBJ2-7
d_gene: -
abundance: -
v_gene: TRBV5-1
CDR3aa: CASSWGPGSSSYEQYF
CDR3nt: TGCGCCAGCAGCTGGGGGCCCGGGTCTTCCTCCTACGAGCAGTACTTC

j_gene: TRBJ2-2
d_gene: -
abundance: few
v_gene: TRBV21-1
CDR3aa: CASSKGQGANTGELFF
CDR3nt: TGTGCCAGCAGCAAAGGACAGGGGGCGAACACCGGGGAGCTGTTTTTT

j_gene: TRBJ2-3
d_gene: -
abundance: few
v_gene: TRBV7-2
CDR3aa: CASSLDGVGGGTQYF
CDR3nt: TGTGCCAGCAGCTTAGACGGGGTCGGAGGGGGTACGCAGTATTTT

j_gene: TRBJ2-2
d_gene: TRBD2
abundance: -
v_gene: TRBV7-9
CDR3aa: CASNVAGLGELFF
CDR3nt: TGTGCCAGCAACGTAGCGGGACTCGGGGAGCTGTTTTTT

j_gene: TRBJ2-3
d_gene: TRBD2
abundance: few
v_gene: TRBV9
CDR3aa: CASSPAGLATDTQYF
CDR3nt: TGTGCCAGCAGCCCCGCGGGACTAGCAACAGATACGCAGTATTTT

j_gene: TRBJ2-7
d_gene: -
abundance: many
v_gene: TRBV7-2
CDR3aa: CASSLGQARYEQYF
CDR3nt: TGTGCCAGCAGCTTAGGGCAGGCTAGATACGAGCAGTACTTC

j_gene: TRBJ1-5
d_gene: TRBD1
abundance: -
v_gene: TRBV4-2
CDR3aa: CASSQETGGGQSQHF
CDR3nt: TGTGCCAGCAGCCAGGAAACAGGGGGCGGTCAGTCCCAGCATTTT

j_gene: TRBJ2-7
d_gene: -
abundance: -
v_gene: TRBV20-1
CDR3aa: CSARDEGQPTIYEQYF
CDR3nt: TGCAGTGCTAGGGATGAAGGACAGCCTACAATCTACGAGCAGTACTTC

j_gene: TRBJ2-7
d_gene: TRBD2
abundance: few
v_gene: TRBV7-2
CDR3aa: CASSLVAGGSSFEQYF
CDR3nt: TGTGCCAGCAGCTTAGTAGCGGGGGGATCGTCTTTCGAGCAGTACTTC

j_gene: TRBJ2-6
d_gene: -
abundance: many
v_gene: TRBV4-3
CDR3aa: CASSQEYYSGANVLTF
CDR3nt: TGCGCCAGCAGCCAAGAGTATTACTCTGGGGCCAACGTCCTGACTTTC

j_gene: TRBJ1-1
d_gene: -
abundance: few
v_gene: TRBV10-3
CDR3aa: CAISESNGGGTEAFF
CDR3nt: TGTGCCATCAGTGAGTCGAACGGGGGTGGCACTGAAGCTTTCTTT

j_gene: TRBJ2-7
d_gene: TRBD1
abundance: -
v_gene: TRBV7-9
CDR3aa: CASSSPGTGFYEQYF
CDR3nt: TGTGCCAGCAGCTCCCCCGGGACAGGGTTCTACGAGCAGTACTTC

j_gene: TRBJ2-1
d_gene: TRBD2
abundance: many
v_gene: TRBV6-1
CDR3aa: CASSAGLAGGNEQFF
CDR3nt: TGTGCCAGCAGTGCCGGACTAGCGGGAGGTAATGAGCAGTTCTTC

j_gene: TRBJ2-2
d_gene: -
abundance: many
v_gene: TRBV12-3/TRBV12-4
CDR3aa: CASTRTVLNTGELFF
CDR3nt: TGTGCCAGCACCCGGACAGTCTTAAACACCGGGGAGCTGTTTTTT

j_gene: TRBJ2-7
d_gene: TRBD1
abundance: few
v_gene: TRBV19
CDR3aa: CASSRPGQGANEQYF
CDR3nt: TGTGCCAGTAGCAGACCGGGACAGGGGGCCAACGAGCAGTACTTC

j_gene: TRBJ2-7
d_gene: -
abundance: many
v_gene: TRBV3-1
CDR3aa: CASSRVGLAGYEQYF
CDR3nt: TGTGCCAGCAGCCGCGTAGGACTGGCTGGCTACGAGCAGTACTTC

j_gene: TRBJ2-1
d_gene: TRBD2
abundance: few
v_gene: TRBV28
CDR3aa: CASSLRTSGGGEQFF
CDR3nt: TGTGCCAGCAGCCTCAGGACTAGCGGGGGGGGTGAGCAGTTCTTC

j_gene: TRBJ1-3
d_gene: -
abundance: -
v_gene: TRBV12-3/TRBV12-4
CDR3aa: CASTMVGSGNTIYF
CDR3nt: TGTGCCAGCACTATGGTGGGCTCTGGAAACACCATATATTTT

j_gene: TRBJ2-7
d_gene: TRBD2
abundance: few
v_gene: TRBV20-1
CDR3aa: CSARVFSGASYEQYF
CDR3nt: TGCAGTGCTAGAGTCTTTAGCGGGGCCTCCTACGAGCAGTACTTC

j_gene: TRBJ1-5
d_gene: -
abundance: many
v_gene: TRBV2
CDR3aa: CASSERGMNQPQHF
CDR3nt: TGTGCCAGCAGTGAGCGAGGGATGAATCAGCCCCAGCATTTT

j_gene: TRBJ1-1
d_gene: -
abundance: few
v_gene: TRBV28
CDR3aa: CASSLPALNTEAFF
CDR3nt: TGTGCCAGCAGTCTCCCTGCCTTGAACACTGAAGCTTTCTTT

j_gene: TRBJ2-7
d_gene: TRBD1
abundance: -
v_gene: TRBV6-1
CDR3aa: CASRTRLRTGGFYEQYF
CDR3nt: TGTGCCAGCAGAACCAGACTAAGGACAGGGGGGTTCTACGAGCAGTACTTC

j_gene: TRBJ2-3
d_gene: -
abundance: -
v_gene: TRBV5-1
CDR3aa: CASSRNPFPNLAPLTDTQYF
CDR3nt: TGCGCCAGCAGCCGAAACCCCTTCCCCAATCTAGCCCCACTTACAGATACGCAGTATTTT

j_gene: TRBJ2-3
d_gene: -
abundance: many
v_gene: TRBV4-2
CDR3aa: CASSQGTVADTQYF
CDR3nt: TGTGCCAGCAGCCAAGGGACGGTCGCAGATACGCAGTATTTT